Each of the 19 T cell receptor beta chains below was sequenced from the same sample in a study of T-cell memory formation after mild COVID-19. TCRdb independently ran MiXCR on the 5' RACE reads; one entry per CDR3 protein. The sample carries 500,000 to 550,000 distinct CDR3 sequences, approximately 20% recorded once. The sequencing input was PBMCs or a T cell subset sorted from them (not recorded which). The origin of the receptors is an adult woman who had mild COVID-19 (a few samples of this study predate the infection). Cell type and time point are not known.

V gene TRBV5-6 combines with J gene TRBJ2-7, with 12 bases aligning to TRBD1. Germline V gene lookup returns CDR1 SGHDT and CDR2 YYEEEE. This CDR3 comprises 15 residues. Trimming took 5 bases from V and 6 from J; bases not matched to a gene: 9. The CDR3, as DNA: TGTGCCAGCAGTCCCCCGGGACAGGGGGCGTTCGAGCAGTACTTC. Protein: CASSPPGQGAFEQYF.

For the CDR3, the DNA is TGTGCCAGCAGTTTAAAGTCTGGGACAGGGGGGCTTGGGTCGACACTCGAGCAGTACTTC. Translating gives CASSLKSGTGGLGSTLEQYF. The gene calls are TRBV27 and TRBJ2-7; 11 nucleotides line up with TRBD1. J lost 6 bases, V lost 2 bases, and 21 bases had no gene match. This CDR3 region has 20 residues. CDR1 is MNHEY, CDR2 SMNVEV, per germline (reference sequence).

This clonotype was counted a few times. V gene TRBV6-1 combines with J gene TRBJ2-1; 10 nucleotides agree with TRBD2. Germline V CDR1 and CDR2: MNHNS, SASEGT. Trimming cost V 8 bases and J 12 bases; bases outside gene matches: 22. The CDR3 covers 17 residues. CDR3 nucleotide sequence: TGTGCCAGCCGGGCAGCAGGTGGTGAACTAGCGGGAATCGGGCAGTTCTTC. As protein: CASRAAGGELAGIGQFF.

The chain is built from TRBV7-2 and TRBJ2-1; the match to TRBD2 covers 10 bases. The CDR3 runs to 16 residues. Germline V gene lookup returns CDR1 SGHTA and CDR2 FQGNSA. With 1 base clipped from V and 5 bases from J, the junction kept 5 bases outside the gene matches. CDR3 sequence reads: CASSLEWLAGDNEQFF. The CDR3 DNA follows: TGTGCCAGCAGCTTAGAATGGCTAGCGGGAGACAATGAGCAGTTCTTC. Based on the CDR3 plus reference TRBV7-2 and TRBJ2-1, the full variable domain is GAGVSQSPSNKVTEKGKDVELRCDPISGHTALYWYRQSLGQGLEFLIYFQGNSAPDKSGLPSDRFSAERTGGSVSTLTIQRTQQEDSAVYLCASSLEWLAGDNEQFFGPGTRLTVL.

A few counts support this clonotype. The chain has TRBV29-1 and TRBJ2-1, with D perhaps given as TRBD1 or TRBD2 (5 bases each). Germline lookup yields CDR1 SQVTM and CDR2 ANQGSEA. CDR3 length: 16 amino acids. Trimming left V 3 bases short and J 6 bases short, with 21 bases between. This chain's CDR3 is CSVEGPRRRQGNEQFF. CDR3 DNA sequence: TGCAGCGTTGAGGGACCCAGACGGAGGCAAGGCAATGAGCAGTTCTTC.

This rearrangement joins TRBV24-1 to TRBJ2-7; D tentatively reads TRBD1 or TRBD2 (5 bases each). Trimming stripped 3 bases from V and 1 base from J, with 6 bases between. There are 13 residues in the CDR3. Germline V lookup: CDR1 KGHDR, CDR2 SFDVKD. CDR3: CATSDGGSYEQYF. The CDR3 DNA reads TGTGCCACCAGTGATGGGGGATCCTACGAGCAGTACTTC.

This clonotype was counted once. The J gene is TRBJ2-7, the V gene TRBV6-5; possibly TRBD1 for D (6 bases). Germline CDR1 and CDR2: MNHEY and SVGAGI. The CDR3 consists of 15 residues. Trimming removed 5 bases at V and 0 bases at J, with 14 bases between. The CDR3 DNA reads TGTGCCAGCAGTGATATCTCGGACAGCTCCTACGAGCAGTACTTC. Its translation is CASSDISDSSYEQYF.

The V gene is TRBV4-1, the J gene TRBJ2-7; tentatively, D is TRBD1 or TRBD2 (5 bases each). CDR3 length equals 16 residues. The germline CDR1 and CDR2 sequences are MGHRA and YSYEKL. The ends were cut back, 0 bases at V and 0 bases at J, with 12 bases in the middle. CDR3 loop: CASSQDPGHRSYEQYF. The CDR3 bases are TGCGCCAGCAGCCAAGATCCGGGGCATCGCTCCTACGAGCAGTACTTC.

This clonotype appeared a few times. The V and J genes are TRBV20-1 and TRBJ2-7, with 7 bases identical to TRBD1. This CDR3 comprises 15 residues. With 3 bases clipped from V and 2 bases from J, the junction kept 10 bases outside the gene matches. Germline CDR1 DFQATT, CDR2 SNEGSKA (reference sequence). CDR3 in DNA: TGCAGTGCTAGGTCAGTCGGGACAGTGACCTACGAGCAGTACTTC. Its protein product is CSARSVGTVTYEQYF.

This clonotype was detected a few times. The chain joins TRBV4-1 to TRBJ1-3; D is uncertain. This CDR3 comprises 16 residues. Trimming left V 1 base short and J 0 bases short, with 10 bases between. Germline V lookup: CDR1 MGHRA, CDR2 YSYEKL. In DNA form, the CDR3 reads TGCGCCAGCAGCCAAGTGGGCCAGGCCTCTGGAAACACCATATATTTT. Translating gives CASSQVGQASGNTIYF.

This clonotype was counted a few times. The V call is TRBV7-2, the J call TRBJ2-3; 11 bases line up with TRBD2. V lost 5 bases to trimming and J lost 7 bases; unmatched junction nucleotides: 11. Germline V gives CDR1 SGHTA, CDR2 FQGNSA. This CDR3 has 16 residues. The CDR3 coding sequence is TGTGCCAGCAGCACAACCGGGACTAGCGGCACGAATACGCAGTATTTT. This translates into CASSTTGTSGTNTQYF. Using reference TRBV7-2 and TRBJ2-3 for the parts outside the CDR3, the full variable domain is GAGVSQSPSNKVTEKGKDVELRCDPISGHTALYWYRQSLGQGLEFLIYFQGNSAPDKSGLPSDRFSAERTGGSVSTLTIQRTQQEDSAVYLCASSTTGTSGTNTQYFGPGTRLTVL.

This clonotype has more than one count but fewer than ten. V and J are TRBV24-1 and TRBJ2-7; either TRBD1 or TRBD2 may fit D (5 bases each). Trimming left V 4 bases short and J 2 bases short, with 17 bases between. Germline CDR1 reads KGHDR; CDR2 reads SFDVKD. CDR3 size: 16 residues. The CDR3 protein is CATSDSGTADAYEQYF. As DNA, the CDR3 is TGTGCCACCAGTGACTCCGGGACGGCGGACGCCTACGAGCAGTACTTC.

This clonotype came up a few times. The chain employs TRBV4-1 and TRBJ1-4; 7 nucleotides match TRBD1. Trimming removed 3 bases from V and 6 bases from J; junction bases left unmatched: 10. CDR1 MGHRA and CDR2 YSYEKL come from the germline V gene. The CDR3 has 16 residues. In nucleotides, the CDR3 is TGCGCCAGCAGCCAGGGTAGACAGGGAACGGATGAAAAACTGTTTTTT. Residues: CASSQGRQGTDEKLFF.

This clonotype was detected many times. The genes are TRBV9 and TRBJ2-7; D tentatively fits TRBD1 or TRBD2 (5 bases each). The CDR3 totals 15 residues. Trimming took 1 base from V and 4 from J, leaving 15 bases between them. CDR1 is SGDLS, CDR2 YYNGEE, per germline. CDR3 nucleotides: TGTGCCAGCAGCGTAAACCCGCTGGGGGAGTACGAGCAGTACTTC. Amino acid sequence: CASSVNPLGEYEQYF.

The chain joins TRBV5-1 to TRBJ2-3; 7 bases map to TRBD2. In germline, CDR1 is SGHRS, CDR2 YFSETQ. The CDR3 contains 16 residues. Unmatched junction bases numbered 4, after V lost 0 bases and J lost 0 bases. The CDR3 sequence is CASSLAIAGSTDTQYF. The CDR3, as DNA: TGCGCCAGCAGCTTGGCGATAGCGGGTAGCACAGATACGCAGTATTTT.

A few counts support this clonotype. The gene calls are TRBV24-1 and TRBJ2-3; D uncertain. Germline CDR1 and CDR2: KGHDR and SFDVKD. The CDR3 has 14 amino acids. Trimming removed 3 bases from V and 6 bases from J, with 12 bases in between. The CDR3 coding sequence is TGTGCCACCAGTGATCCAGGTATTGGGGATACGCAGTATTTT. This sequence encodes CATSDPGIGDTQYF.

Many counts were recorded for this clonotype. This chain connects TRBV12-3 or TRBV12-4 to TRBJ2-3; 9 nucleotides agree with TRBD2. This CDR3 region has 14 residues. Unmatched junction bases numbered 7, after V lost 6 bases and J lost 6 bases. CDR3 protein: CASSPGLAGDTQYF. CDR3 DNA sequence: TGTGCCAGCAGCCCCGGCCTAGCGGGGGATACGCAGTATTTT.

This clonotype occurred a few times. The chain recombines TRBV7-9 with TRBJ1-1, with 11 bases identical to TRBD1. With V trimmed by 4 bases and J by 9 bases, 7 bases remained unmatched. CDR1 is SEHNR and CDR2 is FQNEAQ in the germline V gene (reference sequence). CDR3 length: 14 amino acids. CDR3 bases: TGTGCCAGCAGCTCTCGGACAGGGGGCCTAAAAGCTTTCTTT. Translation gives CASSSRTGGLKAFF.

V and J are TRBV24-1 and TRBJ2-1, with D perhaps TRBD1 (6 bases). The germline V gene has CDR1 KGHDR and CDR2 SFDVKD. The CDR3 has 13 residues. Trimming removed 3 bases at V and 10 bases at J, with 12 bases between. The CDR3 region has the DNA TGTGCCACCAGTGATGAACAGGGTGCCGAGCAGTTCTTC. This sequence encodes CATSDEQGAEQFF.